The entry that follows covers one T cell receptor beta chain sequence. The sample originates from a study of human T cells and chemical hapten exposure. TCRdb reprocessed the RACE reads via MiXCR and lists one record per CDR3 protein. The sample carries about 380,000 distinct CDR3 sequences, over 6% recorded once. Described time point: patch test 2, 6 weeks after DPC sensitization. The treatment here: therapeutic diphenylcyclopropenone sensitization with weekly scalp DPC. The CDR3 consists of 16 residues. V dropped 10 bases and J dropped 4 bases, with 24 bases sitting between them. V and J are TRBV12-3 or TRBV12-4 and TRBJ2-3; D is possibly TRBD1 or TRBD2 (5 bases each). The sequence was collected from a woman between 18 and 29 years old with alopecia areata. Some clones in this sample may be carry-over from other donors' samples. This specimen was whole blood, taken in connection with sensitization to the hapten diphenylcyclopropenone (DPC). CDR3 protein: CAIPSAGTSVPDTQYF. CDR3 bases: TGTGCCATCCCTTCTGCAGGGACCAGCGTCCCAGATACGCAGTATTTT.